Listed below are T cell receptor beta chains from one sample, sequenced in a study of T-cell memory formation after mild COVID-19. Using its own MiXCR run on the 5' RACE reads, TCRdb lists one record per CDR3 protein. The repertoire holds 350,000 or so distinct CDR3 sequences, with approximately 22% as singletons. The sequenced sample consisted of PBMCs or a T cell subset sorted from them (not recorded which). The receptors derive from a young man who had mild COVID-19 (a few samples of this study predate the infection). Cell type and time point are not known. Both conserved end residues are part of each CDR3.

V gene: TRBV6-6; CDR3 protein: CASRPTSGVTDTQYF
V gene: TRBV11-2; CDR3 protein: CASSLRGGSRNQPQHF
V gene: TRBV25-1; CDR3 protein: CASRESSYNSPLHF
V gene: TRBV6-2/TRBV6-3; CDR3 protein: CASSWDGRNQPQHF
V gene: TRBV7-2; CDR3 protein: CASSFYGGGPTDTQYF
V gene: TRBV5-6; CDR3 protein: CASSFRRYGYTF
V gene: TRBV5-1; CDR3 protein: CASSSRQGEQPQHF
V gene: TRBV29-1; CDR3 protein: CSAGWASVTDTQYF
V gene: TRBV6-1; CDR3 protein: CASSLNRGGTGELFF
V gene: TRBV3-1; CDR3 protein: CASSYTGTVNSPLHF
V gene: TRBV5-6; CDR3 protein: CASSLGSYEAFF
V gene: TRBV28; CDR3 protein: CASRKSGGAGELFF
V gene: TRBV10-3; CDR3 protein: CAISGTSPYNEQFF
V gene: TRBV3-1; CDR3 protein: CASSQDHRTKETQYF
V gene: TRBV15; CDR3 protein: CATSRDLGGGELFF
V gene: TRBV7-3; CDR3 protein: CASSLLGRGYTEAFF
V gene: TRBV5-1; CDR3 protein: CASSHGTGNQETQYF
V gene: TRBV12-3/TRBV12-4; CDR3 protein: CASSSRWDRATYGYTF
V gene: TRBV9; CDR3 protein: CASSVRRGTEKLFF
V gene: TRBV7-9; CDR3 protein: CASSFPPRLGNEQFF
V gene: TRBV3-1; CDR3 protein: CASSQQGGSNVLTF
V gene: TRBV10-3; CDR3 protein: CAMRGQLAEKLFF
V gene: TRBV20-1; CDR3 protein: CSATRGGITGELFF
V gene: TRBV7-6; CDR3 protein: CASSPLGGGRSTDTQYF
V gene: TRBV12-3/TRBV12-4; CDR3 protein: CASGQGVFGYTF
V gene: TRBV5-1; CDR3 protein: CASSFSGTTEAFF
V gene: TRBV7-2; CDR3 protein: CASKRRENGETQYF
V gene: TRBV27; CDR3 protein: CASSPAMVNQPQHF
V gene: TRBV7-2; CDR3 protein: CASSLDRGGRKTQYF
V gene: TRBV12-3/TRBV12-4; CDR3 protein: CASRTGTGVTDTQYF
V gene: TRBV4-1; CDR3 protein: CASSQEDRGYIVAKNIQYF
V gene: TRBV6-2/TRBV6-3; CDR3 protein: CASNPPGGDPRDEQFF
V gene: TRBV2; CDR3 protein: CASSVTSGSDEQFF
V gene: TRBV6-1; CDR3 protein: CASSEGSEFYGYTF
V gene: TRBV11-2; CDR3 protein: CASSGGVRETQYF
V gene: TRBV5-6; CDR3 protein: CASRYSGGAKDTQYF
V gene: TRBV13; CDR3 protein: CASSFSGLAGGRSYEQYF
V gene: TRBV3-2; CDR3 protein: CASSPEETGVKETQYF
V gene: TRBV7-8; CDR3 protein: CASSLGDRGHGYTF
V gene: TRBV4-1; CDR3 protein: CASSQVPQGSYGYTF
V gene: TRBV6-5; CDR3 protein: CASSTPNEADTQYF
V gene: TRBV29-1; CDR3 protein: CSVVYGYTF
V gene: TRBV18; CDR3 protein: CASSPPNEASEKLFF
V gene: TRBV29-1; CDR3 protein: CSVVERAAIMNTEAFF
V gene: TRBV2; CDR3 protein: CASSEMGHRNNSPLHF
V gene: TRBV14; CDR3 protein: CASNRGGEKLFF
V gene: TRBV29-1; CDR3 protein: CSAFGTGGSGTQYF
V gene: TRBV12-3/TRBV12-4; CDR3 protein: CASTNTDTQYF